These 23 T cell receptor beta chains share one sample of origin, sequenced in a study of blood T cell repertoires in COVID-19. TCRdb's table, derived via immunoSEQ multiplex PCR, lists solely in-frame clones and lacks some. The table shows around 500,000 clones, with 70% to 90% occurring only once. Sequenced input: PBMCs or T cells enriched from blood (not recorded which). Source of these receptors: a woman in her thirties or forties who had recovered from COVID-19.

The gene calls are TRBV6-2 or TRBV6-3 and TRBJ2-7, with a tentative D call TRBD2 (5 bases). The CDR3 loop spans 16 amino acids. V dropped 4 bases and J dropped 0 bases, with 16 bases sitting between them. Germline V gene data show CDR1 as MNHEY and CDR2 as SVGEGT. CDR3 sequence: CASSSRGLTSSYEQYF. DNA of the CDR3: TGTGCCAGCAGTTCGCGAGGGTTGACATCCTCCTACGAGCAGTACTTC.

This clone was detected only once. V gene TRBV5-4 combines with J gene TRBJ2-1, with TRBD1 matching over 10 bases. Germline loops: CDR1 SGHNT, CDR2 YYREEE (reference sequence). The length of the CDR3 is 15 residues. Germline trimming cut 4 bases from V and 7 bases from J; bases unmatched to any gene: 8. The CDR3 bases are TGTGCCAGCAGCGTGGACAGGGGGGAATGGAATGAGCAGTTCTTC. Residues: CASSVDRGEWNEQFF.

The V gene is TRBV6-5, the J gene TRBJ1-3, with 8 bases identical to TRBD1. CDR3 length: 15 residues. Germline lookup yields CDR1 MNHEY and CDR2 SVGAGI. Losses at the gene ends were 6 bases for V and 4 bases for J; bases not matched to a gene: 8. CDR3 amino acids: CASRAADRAGNTIYF. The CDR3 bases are TGTGCCAGCAGAGCAGCGGACAGGGCAGGAAACACCATATATTTT.

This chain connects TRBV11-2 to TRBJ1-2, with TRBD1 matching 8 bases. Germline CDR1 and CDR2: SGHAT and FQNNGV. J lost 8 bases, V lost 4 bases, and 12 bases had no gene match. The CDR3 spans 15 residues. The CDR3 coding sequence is TGTGCCAGCAGCTATGGACAGGGCTCACTGGGAGGCTACACCTTC. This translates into CASSYGQGSLGGYTF.

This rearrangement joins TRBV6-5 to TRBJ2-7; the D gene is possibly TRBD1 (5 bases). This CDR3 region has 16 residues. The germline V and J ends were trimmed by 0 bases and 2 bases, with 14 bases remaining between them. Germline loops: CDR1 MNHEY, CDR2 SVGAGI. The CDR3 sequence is CASSYSRVRPTYEQYF. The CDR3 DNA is TGTGCCAGCAGTTACTCCAGGGTCCGCCCAACCTACGAGCAGTACTTC.

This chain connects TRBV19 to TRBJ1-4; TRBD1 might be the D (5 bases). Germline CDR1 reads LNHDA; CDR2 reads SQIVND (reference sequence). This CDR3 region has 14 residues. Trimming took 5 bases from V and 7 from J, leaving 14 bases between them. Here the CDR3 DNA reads TGTGCCAGTAGTCGGGGGGGGACTCCTGAAAAACTGTTTTTT. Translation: CASSRGGTPEKLFF.

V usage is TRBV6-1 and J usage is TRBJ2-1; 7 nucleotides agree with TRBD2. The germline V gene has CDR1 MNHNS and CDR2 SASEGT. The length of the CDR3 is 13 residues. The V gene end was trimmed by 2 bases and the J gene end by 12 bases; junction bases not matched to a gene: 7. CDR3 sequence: CASSEKLASAQFF. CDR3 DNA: TGTGCCAGCAGTGAAAAACTAGCGAGTGCGCAGTTCTTC.

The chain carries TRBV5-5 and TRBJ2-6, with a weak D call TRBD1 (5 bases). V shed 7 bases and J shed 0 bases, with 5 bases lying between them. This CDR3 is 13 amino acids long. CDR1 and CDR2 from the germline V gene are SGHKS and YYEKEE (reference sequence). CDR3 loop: CASGASGANVLTF. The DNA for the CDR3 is TGTGCCAGCGGGGCCTCTGGGGCCAACGTCCTGACTTTC.

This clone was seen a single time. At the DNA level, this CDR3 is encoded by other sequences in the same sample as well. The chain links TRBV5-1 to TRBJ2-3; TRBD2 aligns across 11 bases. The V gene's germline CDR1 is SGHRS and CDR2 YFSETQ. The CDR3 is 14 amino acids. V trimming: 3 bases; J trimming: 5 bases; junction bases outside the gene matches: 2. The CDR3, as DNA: TGCGCCAGCAGCTCTGGGACTAGCGGAGATACGCAGTATTTT. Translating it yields CASSSGTSGDTQYF. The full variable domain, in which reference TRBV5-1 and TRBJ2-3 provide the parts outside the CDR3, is KAGVTQTPRYLIKTRGQQVTLSCSPISGHRSVSWYQQTPGQGLQFLFEYFSETQRNKGNFPGRFSGRQFSNSRSEMNVSTLELGDSALYLCASSSGTSGDTQYFGPGTRLTVL.

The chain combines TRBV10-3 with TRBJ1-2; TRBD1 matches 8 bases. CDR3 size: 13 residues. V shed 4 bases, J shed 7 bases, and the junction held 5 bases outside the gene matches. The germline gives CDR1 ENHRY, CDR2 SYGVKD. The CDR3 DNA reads TGTGCCATCAGTGTAGAAGACAGGGGTGGCTACACCTTC. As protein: CAISVEDRGGYTF.

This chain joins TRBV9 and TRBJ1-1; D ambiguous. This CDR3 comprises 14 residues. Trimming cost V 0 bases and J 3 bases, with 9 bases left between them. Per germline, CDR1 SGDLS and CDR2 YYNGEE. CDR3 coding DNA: TGTGCCAGCAGCGTAGGAAGGAGGGACACTGAAGCTTTCTTT. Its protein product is CASSVGRRDTEAFF.

The CDR3 sequence is CASSPGVGNQPQHF. The CDR3 bases are TGTGCCAGCTCACCCGGGGTGGGCAATCAGCCCCAGCATTTT. The chain recombines TRBV18 with TRBJ1-5; D remains ambiguous. The CDR3 consists of 14 residues. CDR1 and CDR2 (germline): KGHSH, LQKENI. Between the trimmed V and J ends, which lost 3 bases and 2 bases, there was a span of 8 bases.

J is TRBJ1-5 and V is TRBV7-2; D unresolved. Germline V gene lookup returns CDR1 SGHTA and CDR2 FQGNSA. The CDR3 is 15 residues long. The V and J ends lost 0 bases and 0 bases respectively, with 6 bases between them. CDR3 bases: TGTGCCAGCAGCTTAGCACAGTATAGCAATCAGCCCCAGCATTTT. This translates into CASSLAQYSNQPQHF. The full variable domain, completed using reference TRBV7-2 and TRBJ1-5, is GAGVSQSPSNKVTEKGKDVELRCDPISGHTALYWYRQSLGQGLEFLIYFQGNSAPDKSGLPSDRFSAERTGGSVSTLTIQRTQQEDSAVYLCASSLAQYSNQPQHFGDGTRLSIL.

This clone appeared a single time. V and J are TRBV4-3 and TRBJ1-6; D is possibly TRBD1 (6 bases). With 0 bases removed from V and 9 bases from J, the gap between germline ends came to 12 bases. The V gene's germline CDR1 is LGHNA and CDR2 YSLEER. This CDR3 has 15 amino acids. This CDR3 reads CASSQDQGSFSPLHF. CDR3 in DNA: TGCGCCAGCAGCCAAGATCAGGGGAGCTTTTCACCCCTCCACTTT.

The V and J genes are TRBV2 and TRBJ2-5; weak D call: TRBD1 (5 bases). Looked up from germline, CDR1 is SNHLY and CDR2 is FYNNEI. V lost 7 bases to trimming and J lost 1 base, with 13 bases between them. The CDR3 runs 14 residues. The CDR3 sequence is CASKVDRIQETQYF. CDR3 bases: TGTGCCAGCAAGGTCGACAGAATCCAAGAGACCCAGTACTTC. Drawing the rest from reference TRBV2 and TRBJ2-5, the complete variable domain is EPEVTQTPSHQVTQMGQEVILRCVPISNHLYFYWYRQILGQKVEFLVSFYNNEISEKSEIFDDQFSVERPDGSNFTLKIRSTKLEDSAMYFCASKVDRIQETQYFGPGTRLLVL.

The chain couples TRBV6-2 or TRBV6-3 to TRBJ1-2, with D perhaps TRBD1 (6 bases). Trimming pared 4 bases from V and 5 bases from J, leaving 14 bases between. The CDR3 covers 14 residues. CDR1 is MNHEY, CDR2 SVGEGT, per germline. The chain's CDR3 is CASSFPGTNYGYTF. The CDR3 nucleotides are TGTGCCAGCAGTTTCCCCGGGACAAATTATGGCTACACCTTC.

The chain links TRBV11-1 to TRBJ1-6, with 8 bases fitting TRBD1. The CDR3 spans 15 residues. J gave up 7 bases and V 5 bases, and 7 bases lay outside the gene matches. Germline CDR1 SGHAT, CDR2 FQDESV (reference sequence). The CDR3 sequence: CASSPKDRANSPLHF. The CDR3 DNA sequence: TGTGCCAGCAGCCCAAAGGACAGGGCGAATTCACCCCTCCACTTT.

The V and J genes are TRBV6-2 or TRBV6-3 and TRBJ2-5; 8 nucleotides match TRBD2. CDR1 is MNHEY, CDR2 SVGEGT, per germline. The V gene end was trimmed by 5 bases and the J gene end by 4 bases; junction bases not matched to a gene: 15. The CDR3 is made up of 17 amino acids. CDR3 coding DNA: TGTGCCAGCAGTCCCCGAAGGGCTACCGGGAGGGTAGAGACCCAGTACTTC. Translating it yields CASSPRRATGRVETQYF.

CDR3 residues: CASVRRLGPGSEQYF. The CDR3 nucleotides read TGTGCCAGCGTCAGGCGTCTAGGCCCGGGGAGCGAGCAGTACTTC. The genes are TRBV6-5 and TRBJ2-7; TRBD2 might be the D (5 bases). Looked up from germline, CDR1 is MNHEY and CDR2 is SVGAGI. V dropped 8 bases and J dropped 6 bases, with 23 bases sitting between them. The CDR3 covers 15 residues.

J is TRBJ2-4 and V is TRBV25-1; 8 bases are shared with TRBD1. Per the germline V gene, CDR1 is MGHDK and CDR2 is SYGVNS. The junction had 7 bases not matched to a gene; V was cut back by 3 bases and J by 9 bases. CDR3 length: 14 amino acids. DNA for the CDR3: TGTGCCAGCAGTGAGACAGGACAGGGCAGCATTCAGTACTTC. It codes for CASSETGQGSIQYF.

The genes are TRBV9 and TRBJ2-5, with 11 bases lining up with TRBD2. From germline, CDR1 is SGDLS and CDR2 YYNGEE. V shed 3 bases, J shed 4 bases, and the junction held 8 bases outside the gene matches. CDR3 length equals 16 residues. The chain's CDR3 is CASSGYLAGGGETQYF. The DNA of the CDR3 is TGTGCCAGCAGCGGGTATCTAGCGGGAGGAGGAGAGACCCAGTACTTC.

The CDR3 nucleotides read TGTGCCAGCAGCCTTCTGGATCGGCAGGGGGCGAATGGCTACACCTTC. Translating it yields CASSLLDRQGANGYTF. This chain uses TRBV7-9 with TRBJ1-2; 8 bases match TRBD1. Per germline, CDR1 SEHNR and CDR2 FQNEAQ (reference sequence). Trimming at V came to 5 bases and at J to 6 bases, leaving 14 bases not matched to a gene. This CDR3 has 16 amino acids.

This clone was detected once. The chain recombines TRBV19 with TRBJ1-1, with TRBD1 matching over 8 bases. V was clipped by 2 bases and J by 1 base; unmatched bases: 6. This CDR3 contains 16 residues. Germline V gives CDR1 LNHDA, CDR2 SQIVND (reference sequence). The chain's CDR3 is CASSIITGGTNTEAFF. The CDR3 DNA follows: TGTGCCAGTAGTATAATTACAGGGGGTACGAACACTGAAGCTTTCTTT.